The 27 T cell receptor beta chains below were found in one sample sequenced in a study of fetal regulatory T cell absence and autoimmunity. Profiling relied on immunoSEQ multiplex PCR, and the TCRdb table lists in-frame clones only, not all of them. The table has around 45,000 clones, roughly four fifths seen once. The sample was cord blood. These receptors all stem from a newborn boy with IPEX syndrome.

The chain is built from TRBV7-9 and TRBJ2-7, with TRBD2 matching over 10 bases. CDR1 is SEHNR, CDR2 FQNEAQ, per germline (reference sequence). The V and J ends lost 6 bases and 2 bases, in that order; junction bases with no gene match: 13. The CDR3 contains 17 residues. This chain's CDR3 is CASSPRSLAGVTYEQYF. Written as DNA, the CDR3 is TGTGCCAGCAGTCCTCGGTCCCTAGCGGGGGTTACCTACGAGCAGTACTTC.

The chain recombines TRBV19 with TRBJ2-1; TRBD1 matches at 9 bases. The V gene end was trimmed by 7 bases and the J gene end by 4 bases; junction bases not matched to a gene: 5. Germline V gene sequence: CDR1 LNHDA, CDR2 SQIVND (reference sequence). CDR3 length: 14 amino acids. The CDR3 protein is CASKTGTGYNEQFF. CDR3 bases: TGTGCCAGTAAAACCGGGACAGGGTACAATGAGCAGTTCTTC.

The chain carries TRBV9 and TRBJ2-7, with 9 bases that match TRBD2. The CDR3 is 18 residues long. Germline CDR1 reads SGDLS; CDR2 reads YYNGEE. After removal of 0 bases from V and 2 bases from J, the junction contained 12 bases not matched to a gene. CDR3 DNA: TGTGCCAGCAGCGTAGCCCCGACTAGCGGCCTGGGGACCTACGAGCAGTACTTC. Translation gives CASSVAPTSGLGTYEQYF.

The J gene is TRBJ2-5, the V gene TRBV12-5; 8 nucleotides line up with TRBD2. Trimming removed 0 bases from V and 5 bases from J; junction bases left unmatched: 8. From germline, CDR1 is LGHNT and CDR2 FRNRAP. The CDR3 covers 16 residues. CDR3 sequence: CASGLVFREGRETQYF. As DNA, the CDR3 is TGTGCTAGTGGTTTGGTATTCCGGGAGGGCCGGGAGACCCAGTACTTC.

The count of this clone is one. This rearrangement joins TRBV2 to TRBJ2-3; 8 bases align to TRBD2. The CDR3 totals 20 residues. J gave up 2 bases and V 6 bases, and 22 bases lay outside the gene matches. CDR1 SNHLY and CDR2 FYNNEI come from the germline V gene. CDR3 region: CASRGPGGAGDEELTDTQYF. In DNA form, the CDR3 reads TGTGCCAGCAGGGGCCCTGGGGGAGCGGGGGACGAAGAACTCACAGATACGCAGTATTTT.

The V call is TRBV19, the J call TRBJ2-2; 7 nucleotides agree with TRBD1. The V gene end was trimmed by 7 bases and the J gene end by 8 bases; junction bases not matched to a gene: 7. Germline CDR1 reads LNHDA; CDR2 reads SQIVND (reference sequence). This CDR3 has 13 amino acids. The CDR3 coding sequence is TGTGCCAGTAATCCAACAGGGGCAGGGGAGCTGTTTTTT. Amino acids: CASNPTGAGELFF. The whole variable domain, filled in from reference TRBV19 and TRBJ2-2, reads DGGITQSPKYLFRKEGQNVTLSCEQNLNHDAMYWYRQDPGQGLRLIYYSQIVNDFQKGDIAEGYSVSREKKESFPLTVTSAQKNPTAFYLCASNPTGAGELFFGEGSRLTVL.

The CDR3 nucleotides read TGTGCCACCAGCAGAGATTACAGGGGCCCCTTTAATGAGCAGTTCTTC. This encodes CATSRDYRGPFNEQFF. V gene TRBV15 combines with J gene TRBJ2-1; 7 nucleotides match TRBD1. Germline-derived CDR1 and CDR2 are LNHNV and YYDKDF (reference sequence). Trimming cost V 0 bases and J 7 bases; bases outside gene matches: 9. The CDR3 has 16 residues.

The chain recombines TRBV7-2 with TRBJ2-3; tentatively, D is TRBD1 or TRBD2 (5 bases each). The germline CDR1 and CDR2 sequences are SGHTA and FQGNSA. The CDR3 has 14 residues. The germline V and J ends were trimmed by 4 bases and 0 bases, with 8 bases remaining between them. CDR3 nucleotides: TGTGCCAGCAGCTCATGGGACAGCACAGATACGCAGTATTTT. Amino acids: CASSSWDSTDTQYF.

In regard to this clone: One junction end disagrees with the germline gene, perhaps due to a read error. The chain is built from TRBV5-6 and TRBJ2-3; 8 nucleotides align to TRBD2. The CDR3 length is 13 residues. Looked up from germline, CDR1 is SGHDT and CDR2 is YYEEEE. The DNA of the CDR3 is TGTGCCAGCAGCGAACCGGGACTAGGGACGATGGATTTT. This encodes CASSEPGLGTMDF.

In its sample, this clone was seen once. The chain links TRBV29-1 to TRBJ2-7; the D is unclear. V was cut by 7 bases and J by 0 bases, with 19 bases left in between. CDR1 SQVTM and CDR2 ANQGSEA come from the germline V gene. The CDR3 is 15 amino acids. Here the CDR3 reads CSARTGDGSSYEQYF. CDR3 in DNA: TGCAGCGCTCGGACGGGCGACGGTAGCTCCTACGAGCAGTACTTC.

The genes are TRBV4-1 and TRBJ2-7; 9 bases line up with TRBD1. V lost 1 base, J lost 7 bases, and 11 bases stayed unmatched. Germline V gives CDR1 MGHRA, CDR2 YSYEKL. The CDR3 is 16 residues long. CDR3 amino acids: CASSQVRGTGYREQYF. The CDR3 DNA is TGCGCCAGCAGCCAAGTTCGCGGGACAGGGTATCGAGAGCAGTACTTC.

The gene calls are TRBV27 and TRBJ1-2, with TRBD1 matching over 8 bases. J was trimmed by 4 bases and V by 5 bases; bases with no gene match: 3. Germline V lookup: CDR1 MNHEY, CDR2 SMNVEV (reference sequence). The CDR3 covers 13 residues. The CDR3 bases are TGTGCCAGCAGTCTTGGGACAGGCTATGGCTACACCTTC. It specifies CASSLGTGYGYTF.

CDR3 coding DNA: TGTGCCAGCAGTGGGGGGACAGGGACCACTGAAGCTTTCTTT. It specifies CASSGGTGTTEAFF. The gene calls are TRBV27 and TRBJ1-1; TRBD1 matches 9 bases. CDR3 length equals 14 residues. The germline V gene encodes CDR1 MNHEY and CDR2 SMNVEV (reference sequence). The trim removed 5 bases at V and 4 bases at J, leaving 5 bases unmatched.

J is TRBJ2-2 and V is TRBV28; 12 nucleotides line up with TRBD2. Germline assignment: CDR1 MDHEN and CDR2 SYDVKM. This CDR3 is built from 18 residues. J gave up 1 base and V 8 bases, and 11 bases lay outside the gene matches. The chain's CDR3 is CASLASGRAKRNTGELFF. The CDR3 DNA follows: TGTGCCAGCTTGGCTAGCGGGAGGGCTAAGAGGAACACCGGGGAGCTGTTTTTT.

This sequence joins TRBV7-2 and TRBJ2-7, with D unclear. Trimming took 2 bases from V and 0 from J, leaving 5 bases between them. CDR1 and CDR2 from the germline V gene are SGHTA and FQGNSA. This CDR3 has 13 amino acids. The CDR3 DNA sequence: TGTGCCAGCAGCTTAAGCAGCTCCTACGAGCAGTACTTC. Translated, it gives CASSLSSSYEQYF. Based on the CDR3 plus reference TRBV7-2 and TRBJ2-7, the full variable domain is GAGVSQSPSNKVTEKGKDVELRCDPISGHTALYWYRQSLGQGLEFLIYFQGNSAPDKSGLPSDRFSAERTGGSVSTLTIQRTQQEDSAVYLCASSLSSSYEQYFGPGTRLTVT.

The rearrangement joins TRBV7-9 to TRBJ1-2; D is uncertain. Germline CDR1 is SEHNR and CDR2 is FQNEAQ (reference sequence). The CDR3 extends over 15 amino acids. Deletions cut 5 bases from V and 1 base from J, with 14 bases between. The CDR3 reads CASSLGRNINYGYTF. Here the CDR3 DNA reads TGTGCCAGCAGCCTTGGACGGAATATTAACTATGGCTACACCTTC.

The rearrangement joins TRBV5-6 to TRBJ1-4, with D possibly TRBD1 on 5 matching bases. CDR1 is SGHDT and CDR2 is YYEEEE in the germline V gene. This CDR3 has 15 residues. Trimming took off 5 bases at V and 5 bases at J, with 16 bases between the two ends. CDR3 protein: CASSSQRGLNEKLFF. The DNA of the CDR3 is TGTGCCAGCAGTTCTCAGCGGGGCTTAAATGAAAAACTGTTTTTT.

V usage is TRBV4-1 and J usage is TRBJ2-2; the match to TRBD2 covers 7 bases. There are 17 residues in the CDR3. The V and J ends lost 0 bases and 4 bases, in that order; junction bases with no gene match: 8. Germline CDR1 is MGHRA and CDR2 is YSYEKL. The CDR3 spells CASSQDPSGVITGELFF. The CDR3 nucleotides read TGCGCCAGCAGCCAAGATCCGAGCGGGGTTATCACCGGGGAGCTGTTTTTT.

The genes are TRBV19 and TRBJ2-1; no definite D call. Germline V gene data show CDR1 as LNHDA and CDR2 as SQIVND (reference sequence). CDR3 length: 14 amino acids. Trimming took 0 bases from V and 6 from J, leaving 9 bases between them. The CDR3 bases are TGTGCCAGTAGTATAGATCGGGCCAGCAATGAGCAGTTCTTC. Its translation is CASSIDRASNEQFF.

The chain couples TRBV19 to TRBJ1-6; D is uncertain. From germline, CDR1 is LNHDA and CDR2 SQIVND (reference sequence). The V and J ends lost 1 base and 9 bases respectively, with 19 bases between them. There are 17 residues in the CDR3. CDR3 sequence (DNA): TGTGCCAGTAGTATAGCTGGCAGAGCGGCCTCCGGTTCACCCCTCCACTTT. As protein: CASSIAGRAASGSPLHF.

The V gene is TRBV11-2, the J gene TRBJ2-3; 10 bases are a match to TRBD2. Germline CDR1 and CDR2: SGHAT and FQNNGV. Unmatched junction bases numbered 7, after V lost 1 base and J lost 0 bases. The CDR3 is 18 residues long. This CDR3 is CASSLVAGGSFSTDTQYF. DNA of the CDR3: TGTGCCAGCAGCTTAGTAGCGGGAGGCTCTTTTAGCACAGATACGCAGTATTTT.

This clone occurred once. The V gene is TRBV6-5, the J gene TRBJ2-7; D may be TRBD1 or TRBD2 (5 bases each). CDR3 length equals 16 residues. V lost 1 base and J lost 7, with 20 bases in between. The germline V gene encodes CDR1 MNHEY and CDR2 SVGAGI. The CDR3 spells CASSYFDYAGAGEQYF. For the CDR3, the DNA is TGTGCCAGCAGTTACTTCGACTACGCCGGGGCCGGGGAGCAGTACTTC.

This chain joins TRBV9 and TRBJ2-2; TRBD1 matches at 7 bases. Germline values: CDR1 SGDLS, CDR2 YYNGEE. The CDR3 extends over 16 amino acids. Unmatched junction bases numbered 7, after V lost 4 bases and J lost 1 base. The CDR3 nucleotides read TGTGCCAGCAGCCCTCCCGGGACAGAGAACACCGGGGAGCTGTTTTTT. Its translation is CASSPPGTENTGELFF.

The genes are TRBV5-4 and TRBJ1-2; no definite D call. V lost 0 bases and J lost 4, with 10 bases in between. The CDR3 has 14 amino acids. CDR1 and CDR2 from the germline V gene are SGHNT and YYREEE (reference sequence). The CDR3 here is CASSLAGLIYGYTF. In DNA, the CDR3 is TGTGCCAGCAGCTTGGCTGGGCTGATCTATGGCTACACCTTC.

The chain uses TRBV5-1 and TRBJ2-1, with 7 nucleotides matching TRBD2. The germline V gene has CDR1 SGHRS and CDR2 YFSETQ. This CDR3 is built from 14 residues. Trimming removed 3 bases from V and 10 bases from J; junction bases left unmatched: 10. The CDR3 sequence is CASSSGREYYEQFF. The CDR3 region has the DNA TGCGCCAGCAGCTCGGGGCGGGAGTACTACGAGCAGTTCTTC.

J is TRBJ2-1 and V is TRBV10-3; D tentatively fits TRBD1 or TRBD2 (5 bases each). This CDR3 has 13 residues. Trimming left V 10 bases short and J 7 bases short, with 17 bases between. Germline assignment: CDR1 ENHRY and CDR2 SYGVKD. For the CDR3, the DNA is TGTGCCACCCTAGCAGGGCCCCCAAATGAGCAGTTCTTC. Protein sequence: CATLAGPPNEQFF.

This clone showed up just once. V usage is TRBV14 and J usage is TRBJ2-1; TRBD2 aligns across 7 bases. The ends lost 1 base at V and 5 bases at J; junction bases unmatched: 8. CDR3 length: 16 residues. CDR1 is SGHDN and CDR2 is FVKESK in the germline V gene. The CDR3 nucleotides read TGTGCCAGCAGCCAAGGGTGGGCTAGCGGTCACAATGAGCAGTTCTTC. Translating gives CASSQGWASGHNEQFF.